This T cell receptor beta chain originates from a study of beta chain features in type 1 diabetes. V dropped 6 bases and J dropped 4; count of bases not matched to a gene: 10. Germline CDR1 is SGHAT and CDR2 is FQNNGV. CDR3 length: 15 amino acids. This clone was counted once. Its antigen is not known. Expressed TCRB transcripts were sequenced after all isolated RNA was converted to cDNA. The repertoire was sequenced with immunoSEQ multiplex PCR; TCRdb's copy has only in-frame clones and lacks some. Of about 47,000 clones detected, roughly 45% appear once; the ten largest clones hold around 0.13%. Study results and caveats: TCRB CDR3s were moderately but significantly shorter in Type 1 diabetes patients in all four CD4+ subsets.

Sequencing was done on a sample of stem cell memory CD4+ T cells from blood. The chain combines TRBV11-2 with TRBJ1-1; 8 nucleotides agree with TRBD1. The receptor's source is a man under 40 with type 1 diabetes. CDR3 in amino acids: CASSPILTGGTEAFF. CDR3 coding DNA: TGTGCCAGCAGTCCCATCCTTACAGGGGGCACTGAAGCTTTCTTT.